This section outlines one T cell receptor (beta chain) sequence together with its context. Source study methods: The assay estimated nucleated cells by amplifying reference gene primers. The repertoire was sequenced with immunoSEQ multiplex PCR; TCRdb's copy has only in-frame clones and lacks some. V and J calls and clone size are those listed in that table; D and trimming were worked out from the DNA. The table lists 120,000 or so clones, about 86% of them singletons. This sample is part of a study of blood T cell repertoires in COVID-19. Overall study: The samples span acute and convalescent COVID-19 from the United States, Italy and Spain.

V was pared by 8 bases and J by 4 bases, with 6 bases of the junction left unmatched. Germline CDR1 and CDR2: MGHDK and SYGVNS. The CDR3 is 13 amino acids. Sequenced: peripheral blood. The rearrangement uses TRBV25-1 and TRBJ1-2; 8 bases align to TRBD1. The receptor was isolated from a man older than 75 with active or convalescent COVID-19. The CDR3 reads CASSGQGTYGYTF. As DNA, the CDR3 is TGTGCCAGCTCCGGACAGGGTACCTATGGCTACACCTTC.